This T cell receptor beta chain was sequenced for a study of naive and memory T cell subsets. Study results and limitations: Potentially, T cell activation and differentiation skew this RNA-based measurement.

For blood and skin samples, reverse transcription used TCR alpha and beta constant primers. Four PCR rounds used nested alpha and beta constant region primers plus the SP2 primer. In TCRdb, the 5' RACE reads were re-called with MiXCR into one record per CDR3 protein. The data show about 22,000 distinct CDR3 sequences, with about 4% seen just once and under 9% held by the top ten. By share of the sample, this clonotype is medium-sized. Its antigen is unknown. In germline, CDR1 is SQVTM, CDR2 ANQGSEA. The CDR3 covers 13 residues. Trimming stripped 5 bases from V and 0 bases from J, with 10 bases between. RNA was extracted from approximately 2.6 ml of whole blood of healthy adults. TCR cDNA received a 3' ligated oligonucleotide that carried a UMI. Input was about 1 to 1,100 ng of DNase-treated total RNA without cell sorting.

This receptor was identified in a male donor in good health. The J gene is TRBJ1-1, the V gene TRBV29-1; a possible D gene is TRBD1 (5 bases). Here the CDR3 DNA reads TGCAGCGTTCAAACACAGGTGAACACTGAAGCTTTCTTT. Amino acids: CSVQTQVNTEAFF.